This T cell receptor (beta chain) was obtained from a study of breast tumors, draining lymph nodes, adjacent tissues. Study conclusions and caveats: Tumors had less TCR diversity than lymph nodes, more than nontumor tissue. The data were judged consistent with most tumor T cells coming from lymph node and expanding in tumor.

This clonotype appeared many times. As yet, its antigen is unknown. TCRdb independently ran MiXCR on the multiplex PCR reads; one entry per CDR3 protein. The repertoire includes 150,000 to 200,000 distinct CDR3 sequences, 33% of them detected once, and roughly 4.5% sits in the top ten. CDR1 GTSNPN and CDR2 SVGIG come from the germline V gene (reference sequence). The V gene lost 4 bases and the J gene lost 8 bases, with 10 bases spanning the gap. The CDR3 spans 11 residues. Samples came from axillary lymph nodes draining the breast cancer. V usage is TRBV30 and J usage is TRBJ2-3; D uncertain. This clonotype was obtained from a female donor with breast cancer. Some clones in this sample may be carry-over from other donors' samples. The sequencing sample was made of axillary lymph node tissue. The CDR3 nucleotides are TGTGCCTGGATATTGGCAGGTACGCAGTATTTT. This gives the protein CAWILAGTQYF.